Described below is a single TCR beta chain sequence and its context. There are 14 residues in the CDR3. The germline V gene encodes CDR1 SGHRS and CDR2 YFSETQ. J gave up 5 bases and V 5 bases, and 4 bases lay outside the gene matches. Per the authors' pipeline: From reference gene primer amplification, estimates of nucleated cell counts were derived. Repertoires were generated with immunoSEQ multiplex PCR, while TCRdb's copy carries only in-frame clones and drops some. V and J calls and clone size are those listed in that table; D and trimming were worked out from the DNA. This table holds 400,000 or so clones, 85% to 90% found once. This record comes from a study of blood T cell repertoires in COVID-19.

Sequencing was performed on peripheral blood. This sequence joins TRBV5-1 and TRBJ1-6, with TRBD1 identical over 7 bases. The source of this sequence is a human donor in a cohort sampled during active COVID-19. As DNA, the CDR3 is TGCGCCAGCAGAGGACAGGCCGATAATTCACCCCTCCACTTT. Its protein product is CASRGQADNSPLHF. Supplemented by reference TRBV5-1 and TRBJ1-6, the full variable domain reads KAGVTQTPRYLIKTRGQQVTLSCSPISGHRSVSWYQQTPGQGLQFLFEYFSETQRNKGNFPGRFSGRQFSNSRSEMNVSTLELGDSALYLCASRGQADNSPLHFGNGTRLTVT.